The clone carrying this TCR beta chain was detected ten times or more. No antigen is known for it. These data come from a study of blood T cells in healthy people across ages. Study-level results: Diversity of TCR beta correlated strongly with naive T cell percentage. Naive CD4+ cells and diversity were both higher in long-lived donors than in aged donors.

Deletions cut 4 bases from V and 7 bases from J, with 23 bases between. The CDR3 length is 16 residues. CDR1 and CDR2 from the germline V gene are SGHRS and YFSETQ. Caucasian individuals from Russia who were healthy and aged roughly 6 to 95 acted as donors. Primed by a sample-barcoded 5' primer and a J-beta primer mix, a second PCR proceeded for 7 to 11 cycles. TCRdb reanalysed the 5' RACE reads using MiXCR and keeps one entry per CDR3 protein. The sample includes around 1,500,000 distinct CDR3 sequences, over 25% seen only once; the top ten take about 8%. The sample was blood. The chain carries TRBV5-1 and TRBJ2-5, with D possibly being TRBD1 or TRBD2 (5 bases each). The sequence came from a young woman in good health. CDR3 DNA: TGCGCCAGCAGCGACGGGGACGGTCTCGCATACGCGACCCAGTACTTC. Translation: CASSDGDGLAYATQYF.